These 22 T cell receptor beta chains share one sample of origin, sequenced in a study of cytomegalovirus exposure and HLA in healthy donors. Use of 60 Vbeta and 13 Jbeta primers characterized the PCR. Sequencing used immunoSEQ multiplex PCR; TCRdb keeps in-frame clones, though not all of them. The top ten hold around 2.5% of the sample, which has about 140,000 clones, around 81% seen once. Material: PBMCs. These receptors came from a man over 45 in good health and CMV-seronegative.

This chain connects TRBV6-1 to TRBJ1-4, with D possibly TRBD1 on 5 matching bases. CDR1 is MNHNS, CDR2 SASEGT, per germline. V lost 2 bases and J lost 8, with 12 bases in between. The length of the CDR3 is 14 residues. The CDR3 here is CASSELMAGEKLFF. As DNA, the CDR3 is TGTGCCAGCAGTGAATTGATGGCAGGGGAAAAACTGTTTTTT.

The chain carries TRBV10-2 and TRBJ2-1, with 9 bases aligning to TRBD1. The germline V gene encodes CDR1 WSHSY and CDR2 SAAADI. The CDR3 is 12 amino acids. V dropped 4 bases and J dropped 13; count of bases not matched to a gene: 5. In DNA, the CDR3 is TGCGCCAGCAGTGCCCCGGGACAGGGCCAGTTCTTC. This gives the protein CASSAPGQGQFF.

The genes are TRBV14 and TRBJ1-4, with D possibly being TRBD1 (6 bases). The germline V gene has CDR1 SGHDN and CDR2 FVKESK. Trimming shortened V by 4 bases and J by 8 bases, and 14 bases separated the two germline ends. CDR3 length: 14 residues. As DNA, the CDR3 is TGTGCCAGCAGCCCCCTCTCCCAGGGGGAAAAACTGTTTTTT. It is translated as CASSPLSQGEKLFF.

CDR3 in DNA: TGTGCCAGTAGTATGGGGACGACAGGGGATTTTTACAACTCCTACAATGAGCAGTTCTTC. Encoded protein: CASSMGTTGDFYNSYNEQFF. J is TRBJ2-1 and V is TRBV19; TRBD1 aligns across 8 bases. CDR3 length equals 20 residues. Germline V gives CDR1 LNHDA, CDR2 SQIVND (reference sequence). J lost 0 bases, V lost 3 bases, and 16 bases had no gene match.

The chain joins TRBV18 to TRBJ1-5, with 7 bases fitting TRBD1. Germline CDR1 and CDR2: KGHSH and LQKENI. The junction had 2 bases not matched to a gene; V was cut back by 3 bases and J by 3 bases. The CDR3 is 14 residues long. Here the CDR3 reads CASSPQGDNQPQHF. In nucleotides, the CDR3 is TGTGCCAGCTCACCCCAGGGGGACAATCAGCCCCAGCATTTT.

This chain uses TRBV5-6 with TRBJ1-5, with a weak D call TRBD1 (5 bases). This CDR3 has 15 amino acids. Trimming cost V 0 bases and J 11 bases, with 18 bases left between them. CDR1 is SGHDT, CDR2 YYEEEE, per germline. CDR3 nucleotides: TGTGCCAGCAGCTTGGGGCAGGGAGGAATCAGGGCCCAGCATTTT. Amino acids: CASSLGQGGIRAQHF. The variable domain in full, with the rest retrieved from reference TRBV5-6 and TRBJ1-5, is DAGVTQSPTHLIKTRGQQVTLRCSPKSGHDTVSWYQQALGQGPQFIFQYYEEEERQRGNFPDRFSGHQFPNYSSELNVNALLLGDSALYLCASSLGQGGIRAQHFGDGTRLSIL.

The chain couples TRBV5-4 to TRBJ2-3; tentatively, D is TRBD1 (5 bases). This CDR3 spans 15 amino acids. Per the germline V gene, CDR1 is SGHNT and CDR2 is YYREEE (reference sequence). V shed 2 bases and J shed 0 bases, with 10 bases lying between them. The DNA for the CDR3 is TGTGCCAGCAGCTTTGCGACAGTAAGCACAGATACGCAGTATTTT. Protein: CASSFATVSTDTQYF. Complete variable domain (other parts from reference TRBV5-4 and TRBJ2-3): ETGVTQSPTHLIKTRGQQVTLRCSSQSGHNTVSWYQQALGQGPQFIFQYYREEENGRGNFPPRFSGLQFPNYSSELNVNALELDDSALYLCASSFATVSTDTQYFGPGTRLTVL.

The CDR3 DNA reads TGTGCCAGCGGCCAGAGGTACCAAGAGACCCAGTACTTC. Amino acids: CASGQRYQETQYF. This chain joins TRBV7-2 and TRBJ2-5, with D unresolved. Looked up from germline, CDR1 is SGHTA and CDR2 is FQGNSA. Trimming shortened V by 8 bases and J by 0 bases, and 10 bases separated the two germline ends. This CDR3 has 13 residues.

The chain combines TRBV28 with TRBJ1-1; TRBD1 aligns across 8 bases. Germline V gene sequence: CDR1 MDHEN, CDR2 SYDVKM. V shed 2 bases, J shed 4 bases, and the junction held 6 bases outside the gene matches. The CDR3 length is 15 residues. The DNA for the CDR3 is TGTGCCAGCAGTTTAACAGGGGGAAGGGGCACTGAAGCTTTCTTT. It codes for CASSLTGGRGTEAFF.

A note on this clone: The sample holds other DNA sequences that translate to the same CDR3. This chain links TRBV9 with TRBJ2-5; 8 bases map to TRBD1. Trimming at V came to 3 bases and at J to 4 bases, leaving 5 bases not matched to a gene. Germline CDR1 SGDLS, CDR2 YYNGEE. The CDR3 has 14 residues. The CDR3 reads CASSDGQGTETQYF. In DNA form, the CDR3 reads TGTGCCAGCAGCGACGGACAGGGTACAGAGACCCAGTACTTC.

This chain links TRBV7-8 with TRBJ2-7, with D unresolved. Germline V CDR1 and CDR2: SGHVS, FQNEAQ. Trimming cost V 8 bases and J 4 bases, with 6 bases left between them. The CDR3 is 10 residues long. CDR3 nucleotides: TGTGCCAGCGGCGGATACGAGCAGTACTTC. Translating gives CASGGYEQYF.

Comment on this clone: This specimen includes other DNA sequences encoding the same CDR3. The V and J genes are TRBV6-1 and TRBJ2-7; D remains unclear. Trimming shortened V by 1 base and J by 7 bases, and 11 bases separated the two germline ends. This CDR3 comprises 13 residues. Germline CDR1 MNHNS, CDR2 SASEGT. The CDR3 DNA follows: TGTGCCAGCAGTGAAGTCGTGGTACGGGAGCAGTACTTC. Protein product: CASSEVVVREQYF.

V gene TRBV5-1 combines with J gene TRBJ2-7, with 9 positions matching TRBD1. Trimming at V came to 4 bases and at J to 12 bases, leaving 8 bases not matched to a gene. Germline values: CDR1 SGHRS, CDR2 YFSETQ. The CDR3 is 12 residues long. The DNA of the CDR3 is TGCGCCAGCAGCCGGGACAGGGACAATCGGTACTTC. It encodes CASSRDRDNRYF. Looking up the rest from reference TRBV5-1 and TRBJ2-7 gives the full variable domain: KAGVTQTPRYLIKTRGQQVTLSCSPISGHRSVSWYQQTPGQGLQFLFEYFSETQRNKGNFPGRFSGRQFSNSRSEMNVSTLELGDSALYLCASSRDRDNRYFGPGTRLTVT.

The CDR3 here is CASSSRDYSYNEQFF. DNA of the CDR3: TGTGCCAGCAGCTCAAGGGACTACTCCTACAATGAGCAGTTCTTC. This sequence joins TRBV11-1 and TRBJ2-1, with 7 positions matching TRBD2. CDR1 and CDR2 (germline): SGHAT, FQDESV (reference sequence). V shed 4 bases, J shed 0 bases, and the junction held 3 bases outside the gene matches. The CDR3 length is 15 residues.

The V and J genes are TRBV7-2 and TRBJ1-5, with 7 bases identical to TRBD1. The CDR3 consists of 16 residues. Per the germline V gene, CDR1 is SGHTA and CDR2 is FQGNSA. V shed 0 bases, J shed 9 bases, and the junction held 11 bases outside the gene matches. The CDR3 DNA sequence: TGTGCCAGCAGCTTAGCGGGGACAGCCTCAATGACGCCCCAGCATTTT. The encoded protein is CASSLAGTASMTPQHF.

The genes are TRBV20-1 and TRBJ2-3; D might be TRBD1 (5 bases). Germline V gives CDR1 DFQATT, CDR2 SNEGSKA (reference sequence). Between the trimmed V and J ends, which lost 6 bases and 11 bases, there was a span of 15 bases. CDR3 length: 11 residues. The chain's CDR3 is CSAPLGEKQYF. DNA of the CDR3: TGCAGTGCCCCGCTAGGGGAAAAGCAGTATTTT.

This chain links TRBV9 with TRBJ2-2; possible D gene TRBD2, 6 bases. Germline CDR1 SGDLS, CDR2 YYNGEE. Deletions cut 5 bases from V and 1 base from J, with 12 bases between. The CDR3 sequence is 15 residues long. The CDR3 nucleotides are TGTGCCAGCAGTTTCGGGGACTTGAACACCGGGGAGCTGTTTTTT. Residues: CASSFGDLNTGELFF.

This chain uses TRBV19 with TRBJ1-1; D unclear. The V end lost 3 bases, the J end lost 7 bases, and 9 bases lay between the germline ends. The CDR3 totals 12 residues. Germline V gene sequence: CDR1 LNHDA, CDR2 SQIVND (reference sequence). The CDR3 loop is CASSIPSVEAFF. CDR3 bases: TGTGCCAGTAGTATCCCCTCAGTTGAAGCTTTCTTT.

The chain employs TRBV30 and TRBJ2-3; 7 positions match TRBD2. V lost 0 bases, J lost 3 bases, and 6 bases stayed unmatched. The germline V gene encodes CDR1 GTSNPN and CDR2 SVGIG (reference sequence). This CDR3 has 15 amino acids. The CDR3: CAWSVRGRRTDTQYF. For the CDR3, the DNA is TGTGCCTGGAGTGTACGCGGGAGACGAACAGATACGCAGTATTTT.

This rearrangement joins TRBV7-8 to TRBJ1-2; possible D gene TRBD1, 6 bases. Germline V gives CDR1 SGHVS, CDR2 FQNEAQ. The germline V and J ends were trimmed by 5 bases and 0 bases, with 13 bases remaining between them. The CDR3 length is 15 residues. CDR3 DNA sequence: TGTGCCAGCAGCCCTAGGACAGCAACTAACTATGGCTACACCTTC. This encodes CASSPRTATNYGYTF.

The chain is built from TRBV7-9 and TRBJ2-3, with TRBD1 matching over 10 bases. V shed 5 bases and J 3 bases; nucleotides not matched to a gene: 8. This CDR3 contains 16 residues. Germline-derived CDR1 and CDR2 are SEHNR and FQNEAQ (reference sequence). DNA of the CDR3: TGTGCCAGCAGCAAAGGACAGGGGGAGGGGACAGATACGCAGTATTTT. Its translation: CASSKGQGEGTDTQYF.

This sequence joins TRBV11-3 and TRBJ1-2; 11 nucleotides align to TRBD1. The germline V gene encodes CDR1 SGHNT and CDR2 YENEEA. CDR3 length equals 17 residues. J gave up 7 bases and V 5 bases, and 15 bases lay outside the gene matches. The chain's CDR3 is CASSLTGTGGLFRGYTF. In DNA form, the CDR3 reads TGTGCCAGCAGCCTGACCGGGACAGGGGGATTATTCCGTGGCTACACCTTC.